This entry lists 21 T cell receptor beta chains sequenced from one sample in a study of blood T cell repertoires in COVID-19 (dated by TCRdb to 2019 to 2021). The library was made by the immunoSEQ multiplex PCR assay. TCRdb carries this immuneACCESS record with in-frame sequences only. Its versions omit some clonotypes, under half of them owing to an unresolved V gene in the studies checked, with the rest unexplained. The sample includes almost 250,000 clones, with almost 85% observed a single time. Approximately 8.2% of the sample is held by the ten biggest clonotypes. Sequencing was carried out using PBMCs or T cells enriched from blood (not recorded which). These receptor sequences come from a woman aged 45-65 years with acute COVID-19.

The rearrangement links TRBV25-1 to TRBJ2-5, with a tentative D call TRBD1 (5 bases). Germline CDR1 and CDR2: MGHDK and SYGVNS. The CDR3 totals 12 residues. The V end lost 5 bases, the J end lost 2 bases, and 6 bases lay between the germline ends. DNA for the CDR3: TGTGCCAGCAGTAACAGGCAAGAGACCCAGTACTTC. This encodes CASSNRQETQYF.

This chain links TRBV27 with TRBJ2-5; 10 nucleotides match TRBD2. V trimming: 5 bases; J trimming: 3 bases; junction bases outside the gene matches: 15. Germline V gene data show CDR1 as MNHEY and CDR2 as SMNVEV (reference sequence). The CDR3 contains 18 residues. The CDR3 reads CASSPLVGLAGDKETQYF. The DNA for the CDR3 is TGTGCCAGCAGTCCGCTGGTAGGTCTAGCGGGGGACAAAGAGACCCAGTACTTC.

Only a few counts were recorded for this clone. The gene calls are TRBV27 and TRBJ2-7; 9 bases are shared with TRBD2. In germline, CDR1 is MNHEY, CDR2 SMNVEV (reference sequence). The CDR3 consists of 18 residues. V shed 3 bases, J shed 2 bases, and the junction held 14 bases outside the gene matches. The chain's CDR3 is CASSFGGLAGGNTYEQYF. The DNA of the CDR3 is TGTGCCAGCAGTTTTGGGGGACTAGCTGGGGGGAACACCTACGAGCAGTACTTC.

The rearrangement uses TRBV6-5 and TRBJ1-6; TRBD1 is a possible D gene (6 bases). Germline CDR1 MNHEY, CDR2 SVGAGI. The CDR3 is 16 amino acids. V was cut by 2 bases and J by 7 bases, with 15 bases left in between. CDR3 in DNA: TGTGCCAGCAGTTACAATCGGGCAGGGGTAAATTCACCCCTCCACTTT. The encoded protein is CASSYNRAGVNSPLHF.

The V gene is TRBV7-6, the J gene TRBJ1-3; D may be TRBD1 (6 bases). Between the trimmed V and J ends, which lost 5 bases and 0 bases, there was a span of 11 bases. CDR1 is SGHVS, CDR2 FNYEAQ, per germline. The CDR3 sequence is 15 residues long. The CDR3 reads CASSSGQSSGNTIYF. Here the CDR3 DNA reads TGTGCCAGCAGCAGTGGACAGTCCTCTGGAAACACCATATATTTT.

This sequence joins TRBV7-2 and TRBJ1-1, with D maybe TRBD1 (5 bases). The CDR3 has 14 residues. Trimming removed 8 bases from V and 0 bases from J, with 13 bases in between. Germline CDR1 is SGHTA and CDR2 is FQGNSA. The CDR3 loop is CASCPQGVNTEAFF. CDR3 DNA sequence: TGTGCCAGCTGCCCCCAAGGGGTGAACACTGAAGCTTTCTTT. The variable domain in full, completed from reference TRBV7-2 and TRBJ1-1, reads GAGVSQSPSNKVTEKGKDVELRCDPISGHTALYWYRQSLGQGLEFLIYFQGNSAPDKSGLPSDRFSAERTGGSVSTLTIQRTQQEDSAVYLCASCPQGVNTEAFFGQGTRLTVV.

The V gene is TRBV30, the J gene TRBJ1-1; 8 nucleotides match TRBD1. J lost 1 base, V lost 0 bases, and 4 bases had no gene match. CDR3 size: 15 residues. CDR1 is GTSNPN and CDR2 is SVGIG in the germline V gene (reference sequence). The CDR3 DNA reads TGTGCCTGGAGTGTCCGGACAGGGCCGAACACTGAAGCTTTCTTT. Translation gives CAWSVRTGPNTEAFF.

This clone was detected once. This sequence joins TRBV7-2 and TRBJ1-2; D might be TRBD1 (6 bases). V dropped 3 bases and J dropped 1 base, with 9 bases sitting between them. The V gene's germline CDR1 is SGHTA and CDR2 FQGNSA. The CDR3 totals 14 residues. The CDR3 loop is CASSFYRDNYGYTF. In DNA, the CDR3 is TGTGCCAGCAGCTTTTACAGGGATAACTATGGCTACACCTTC.

The V call is TRBV3-1 (or the pseudogene TRBV3-2), the J call TRBJ2-7, with TRBD1 as a possible D gene (5 bases). The CDR3 has 13 residues. CDR1 is LGHDT, CDR2 YNNKEL, per germline (reference sequence). The V end was cut by 0 bases, the J end by 9 bases, with 12 bases between. The CDR3 loop reads CASSQEGAARQYF. DNA of the CDR3: TGTGCCAGCAGCCAAGAAGGGGCGGCGCGGCAGTACTTC.

This sequence joins TRBV7-9 and TRBJ1-2; TRBD1 agrees at 8 bases. This CDR3 region has 14 residues. Per germline, CDR1 SEHNR and CDR2 FQNEAQ (reference sequence). V was clipped by 3 bases and J by 7 bases; unmatched bases: 7. The CDR3 DNA reads as TGTGCCAGCAGCTTTGGGGGCAGGGGGCTTGGCTACACCTTC. Protein: CASSFGGRGLGYTF.

V is TRBV5-8 and J is TRBJ2-1, with TRBD2 as a possible D gene (7 bases). V shed 4 bases and J shed 6 bases, with 14 bases lying between them. CDR1 is SGHTS and CDR2 is YDEGEE in the germline V gene. This CDR3 comprises 14 residues. The CDR3 nucleotides read TGTGCCAGCAGCCCTCCCGGGGGGCCCAATGAGCAGTTCTTC. Its translation: CASSPPGGPNEQFF.

The chain joins TRBV4-3 to TRBJ2-3; D not resolved. Trimming stripped 5 bases from V and 0 bases from J, with 9 bases between. The CDR3 extends over 14 amino acids. Per the germline V gene, CDR1 is LGHNA and CDR2 is YSLEER. The CDR3 DNA is TGCGCCAGCAGCGGGCGTCCTAGCACAGATACGCAGTATTTT. Its protein is CASSGRPSTDTQYF.

The chain couples TRBV6-5 to TRBJ1-5, with TRBD1 as a possible D gene (6 bases). Trimming shortened V by 7 bases and J by 6 bases, and 16 bases separated the two germline ends. Germline V gene lookup returns CDR1 MNHEY and CDR2 SVGAGI. The CDR3 has 14 residues. The CDR3 is CASKDSLPLQPQHF. CDR3 sequence (DNA): TGTGCCAGCAAGGACAGCCTGCCCCTTCAGCCCCAGCATTTT.

This clone came up once. The chain uses TRBV14 and TRBJ1-2, with D possibly TRBD1 on 5 matching bases. The CDR3 totals 15 residues. The germline V and J ends were trimmed by 1 base and 4 bases, with 13 bases remaining between them. Germline assignment: CDR1 SGHDN and CDR2 FVKESK. The CDR3 region is CASSQAGAYGYGYTF. The CDR3 DNA follows: TGTGCCAGCAGCCAAGCTGGGGCCTATGGCTATGGCTACACCTTC.

The CDR3 here is CASSPIEGVNTEAFF. Here the CDR3 DNA reads TGTGCCAGCAGCCCCATCGAGGGAGTGAACACTGAAGCTTTCTTT. V usage is TRBV7-9 and J usage is TRBJ1-1; D call uncertain. Trimming took 5 bases from V and 0 from J, leaving 13 bases between them. CDR1 SEHNR and CDR2 FQNEAQ come from the germline V gene (reference sequence). The CDR3 consists of 15 residues.

V gene TRBV6-5 combines with J gene TRBJ1-6; the match to TRBD1 covers 8 bases. The CDR3 runs 15 residues. With 4 bases clipped from V and 6 bases from J, the junction kept 5 bases outside the gene matches. CDR1 MNHEY and CDR2 SVGAGI come from the germline V gene. CDR3 coding DNA: TGTGCCAGCAGTTTCAGGGGGCCAGCTAATTCACCCCTCCACTTT. It is translated as CASSFRGPANSPLHF.

CDR3 sequence (DNA): TGTGCCAGCAGCCCCCGACTAGCGGGGGGCCACGAGACCCAGTACTTC. Its translation is CASSPRLAGGHETQYF. The chain has TRBV7-2 and TRBJ2-5; 13 nucleotides match TRBD2. The germline V gene encodes CDR1 SGHTA and CDR2 FQGNSA. There are 16 residues in the CDR3. J was trimmed by 5 bases and V by 5 bases; bases with no gene match: 8.

This clone was counted between two and nine times. The V call is TRBV15, the J call TRBJ1-2, with D possibly TRBD1 on 5 matching bases. V was pared by 6 bases and J by 8 bases, with 19 bases between. Germline-derived CDR1 and CDR2 are LNHNV and YYDKDF (reference sequence). The CDR3 totals 14 residues. The chain's CDR3 is CATRVGGDPFGYTF. Here the CDR3 DNA reads TGTGCCACCAGGGTCGGGGGGGATCCCTTCGGCTACACCTTC.

The CDR3 region has the DNA TGTGCCAGCAGACACTACGGCAGGGGGCGGATGGCTAACTATGGCTACACCTTC. Its translation is CASRHYGRGRMANYGYTF. The V call is TRBV5-8, the J call TRBJ1-2, with 8 bases identical to TRBD1. The germline V gene encodes CDR1 SGHTS and CDR2 YDEGEE. V shed 5 bases, J shed 0 bases, and the junction held 15 bases outside the gene matches. The CDR3 has 18 amino acids.

The chain joins TRBV9 to TRBJ2-3, with 8 bases aligning to TRBD2. In germline, CDR1 is SGDLS, CDR2 YYNGEE. V trimming: 2 bases; J trimming: 5 bases; junction bases outside the gene matches: 10. The CDR3 length is 16 residues. CDR3 protein: CASSVSLAGALDTQYF. CDR3 nucleotides: TGTGCCAGCAGCGTTTCGCTAGCGGGCGCACTAGATACGCAGTATTTT. The variable domain in full, with the rest retrieved from reference TRBV9 and TRBJ2-3, is DSGVTQTPKHLITATGQRVTLRCSPRSGDLSVYWYQQSLDQGLQFLIQYYNGEERAKGNILERFSAQQFPDLHSELNLSSLELGDSALYFCASSVSLAGALDTQYFGPGTRLTVL.

V usage is TRBV19 and J usage is TRBJ1-1; 7 bases are shared with TRBD1. Germline loops: CDR1 LNHDA, CDR2 SQIVND (reference sequence). CDR3 size: 12 residues. V dropped 5 bases and J dropped 6; count of bases not matched to a gene: 3. CDR3 sequence: CASSQDRAEAFF. CDR3 nucleotide sequence: TGTGCCAGTAGTCAAGACAGGGCTGAAGCTTTCTTT.